The clone carrying this T cell receptor (beta chain) was recorded once. What it binds is unknown. A multiplex PCR was run with 60 Vbeta primers and 13 Jbeta primers. The table came from immunoSEQ multiplex PCR; TCRdb's copy has only in-frame clones and leaves some out. The data show 150,000 to 250,000 clones, roughly 85% seen once. This record belongs to a study of cytomegalovirus exposure and HLA in healthy donors. General study points: Available immune exposure information was restricted to CMV serostatus only.

V dropped 3 bases and J dropped 8; count of bases not matched to a gene: 22. The CDR3 is 19 amino acids. Germline V gives CDR1 SGHRS, CDR2 YFSETQ. The donors, nominally healthy at sampling, likely had unrecorded immune exposures. This receptor was identified in a woman aged 25 to 39 in good health and CMV-seropositive. The sample comprised PBMCs. The chain is built from TRBV5-1 and TRBJ2-1, with TRBD2 matching over 8 bases. The CDR3 region has the DNA TGCGCCAGCAGCTCCTTAGGACCAGTAAGCGGGAGACCGAGGGATGAGCAGTTCTTC. Residues: CASSSLGPVSGRPRDEQFF.